A selection of T cell receptor beta chains follows, all from one sample in a study of blood T cell repertoires in COVID-19. Using immunoSEQ multiplex PCR, the repertoire was profiled, and TCRdb retains in-frame clones only, with some absent. There are under 200,000 clones in the sample; about 82% occur only once, and around 5% lies in the top ten. Sequencing input: PBMCs or T cells enriched from blood (not recorded which). The receptors were gathered from a man aged 40-49 years with acute COVID-19. The CDR3 runs from the conserved cysteine through the conserved F or W. The D gene is left open where the match is weak. Some rows mark clone size as missing; the rest say once, few, many or name a class of expanded clone.

.,TRBJ1-1,TRBV25-1,TRBD1,TGTGCCAGCAGTGAATTCGTGTCGACAGGGAGGTTTACCACTGAAGCTTTCTTT,CASSEFVSTGRFTTEAFF
.,TRBJ2-1,TRBV18,TRBD2,TGTGCCAGCTCCCAAGGACTAGCGGATTACAATGAGCAGTTCTTC,CASSQGLADYNEQFF
.,TRBJ2-7,TRBV27,TRBD2,TGTGCCAGCGGGTGGACTAGCGGCCTTTACGAGCAGTACTTC,CASGWTSGLYEQYF
.,TRBJ2-1,TRBV4-3,.,TGCGCCAGCAGTCGAGGCCTAAGGGGCAATGAGCAGTTCTTC,CASSRGLRGNEQFF
.,TRBJ2-7,TRBV5-1,TRBD2,TGCGCCAGCAGCCCGGGACCTAGCGGAAATGACTACGAGCAGTACTTC,CASSPGPSGNDYEQYF
.,TRBJ2-3,TRBV18,.,TGTGCCAGCTCACCACCAGAAGCGGTTGGGGATACGCAGTATTTT,CASSPPEAVGDTQYF
few,TRBJ1-4,TRBV6-1,.,TGTGCCAGCAGTGAAGCCACATGGACAAACCGTAGGGAAAAACTGTTTTTT,CASSEATWTNRREKLFF
.,TRBJ2-1,TRBV2,TRBD2,TGTGCCAGCAATGGTGGACTAGTCTACAATGAGCAGTTCTTC,CASNGGLVYNEQFF
.,TRBJ1-5,TRBV7-9,TRBD1,TGTGCCAGCAGCACTCAGGGGGGTGATCAGCCCCAGCATTTT,CASSTQGGDQPQHF
.,TRBJ2-1,TRBV11-1,.,TGTGCCAGCAGCTACAGCGGCGTCCCATACAATGAGCAGTTCTTC,CASSYSGVPYNEQFF
.,TRBJ1-1,TRBV6-5,TRBD1,TGTGCCAGCAAAATGGACAGGGGGCAAGGTGAAGCTTTCTTT,CASKMDRGQGEAFF
.,TRBJ2-1,TRBV5-4,.,TGTGCCAGCAGCTTGGCGCGGGCGAGCTCCTACGAGCAGTTCTTC,CASSLARASSYEQFF
.,TRBJ1-2,TRBV19,.,TGTGCCAGTAGAAGGCGGGCTGAGCAGCGCCTCTATGGCTACACCTTC,CASRRRAEQRLYGYTF
.,TRBJ1-2,TRBV6-1,TRBD1,TGTGCCAGCAGTGAACCAGGGGGGACAGGGAATCACTATGGCTACACCTTC,CASSEPGGTGNHYGYTF
.,TRBJ2-7,TRBV5-5,TRBD1,TGTGCCAGCAGCTCTCCGGACAGGGACGGGGAGCAGTACTTC,CASSSPDRDGEQYF
.,TRBJ2-2,TRBV7-9,.,TGTGCCCCCCTCAGGGGACGGGGGAACACCGGGGAGCTGTTTTTT,CAPLRGRGNTGELFF
.,TRBJ2-3,TRBV7-3,TRBD1,TGTGCCAGCAGCTCACCCCCGGGACAGGGCACAGATACGCAGTATTTT,CASSSPPGQGTDTQYF
.,TRBJ2-1,TRBV7-3,.,TGTGCCAGCAGCTTATCTCTCTACAATGAGCAGTTCTTC,CASSLSLYNEQFF
.,TRBJ1-1,TRBV11-2,.,TGTGCCAGCAACAACCCGCACCGCGGGGGTACTGAAGCTTTCTTT,CASNNPHRGGTEAFF
.,TRBJ2-2,TRBV2,TRBD1,TGTGCCAGCGATCGGACAGGGTGGAACACCGGGGAGCTGTTTTTT,CASDRTGWNTGELFF
.,TRBJ2-5,TRBV7-9,.,TGTGCCAGCAGCTTTTACCAGGAGACCCAGTACTTC,CASSFYQETQYF
.,TRBJ2-4,TRBV6-5,TRBD1,TGTGCCGCCGCGGGACAGGAACTAGCCAAAAACATTCAGTACTTC,CAAAGQELAKNIQYF
.,TRBJ1-1,TRBV20-1,.,TGCAGTGCATCTAAGAACACTGAAGCTTTCTTT,CSASKNTEAFF
.,TRBJ1-4,TRBV4-3,.,TGCGCCAGCAGCCAAAGTCCCAGGGAAAAACTGTTTTTT,CASSQSPREKLFF
.,TRBJ1-4,TRBV18,.,TGTGCCAGCTCTTACAGCCGGGACTTAAATGAAAAACTGTTTTTT,CASSYSRDLNEKLFF
.,TRBJ1-2,TRBV6-5,.,TGTGCCAGTCGGGAGGGGATGTTGACACGGCGATTCTTC,CASREGMLTRRFF
.,TRBJ1-6,TRBV3-1/TRBV3-2,.,TGTGCCAGCAGCCAAGCCGATTCACCCCTCCACTTT,CASSQADSPLHF
few,TRBJ1-1,TRBV9,.,TGTGCCAGCAGCGTAGCGGGGAGGGCGAACACTGAAGCTTTCTTT,CASSVAGRANTEAFF
.,TRBJ1-2,TRBV5-6,.,TGTGCCAGCAGCTTACACCCGAATAACTATGGCTACACCTTC,CASSLHPNNYGYTF
.,TRBJ1-3,TRBV3-1/TRBV3-2,.,TGTGCCAGCAGCCAAGGAGACAGTAGAAACACCATATATTTT,CASSQGDSRNTIYF
.,TRBJ2-5,TRBV7-2,TRBD2,TGTGCCAGCAGCTTAGGGGGACTAATCGAGACCCAGTACTTC,CASSLGGLIETQYF
few,TRBJ2-2,TRBV7-9,.,TGTGCCAGCAGCGATACCGCCCTTGGACAGTCGAACACCGGGGAGCTGTTTTTT,CASSDTALGQSNTGELFF
.,TRBJ1-5,TRBV19,TRBD1,TGTGCCAGTAGGGACAGGGAATATCAGCCCCAGCATTTT,CASRDREYQPQHF
.,TRBJ1-2,TRBV27,.,TGTGCCAGCAGCATACAGGGCAACTATGGCTACACCTTC,CASSIQGNYGYTF
.,TRBJ2-7,TRBV19,.,TGTGCCAGTATGGAGGGTAAGGGCTACGAGCAGTACTTC,CASMEGKGYEQYF